Listed here is a single T cell receptor (beta chain). TCRdb's copy holds only in-frame clones and misses some; the assay was immunoSEQ multiplex PCR. Of roughly 180,000 clones in the sample, around 82% were seen once. This study enrolled people aged roughly 18 to 100 from about two dozen US geographic areas. Clinical history reported by participants formed the basis on which cohorts were assigned. Donors in Cohort 3 counted as recovered after two negative PCRs, clearance, or symptom resolution. This sample was included in a study of blood T cell repertoires in COVID-19. The CDR3 is made up of 20 amino acids. CDR1 and CDR2 from the germline V gene are SGHNT and YENEEA. J was trimmed by 0 bases and V by 0 bases; bases with no gene match: 9.

The clonotype originates from a man aged 40-55 years who had recovered from COVID-19. The J gene is TRBJ2-2, the V gene TRBV11-3; 11 nucleotides match TRBD1. The sequenced sample consisted of PBMCs or T cells enriched from blood (not recorded which). CDR3 coding DNA: TGTGCCAGCAGCTTAGATAAATGGGGACAGGGGGGAACGAACACCGGGGAGCTGTTTTTT. This encodes CASSLDKWGQGGTNTGELFF.